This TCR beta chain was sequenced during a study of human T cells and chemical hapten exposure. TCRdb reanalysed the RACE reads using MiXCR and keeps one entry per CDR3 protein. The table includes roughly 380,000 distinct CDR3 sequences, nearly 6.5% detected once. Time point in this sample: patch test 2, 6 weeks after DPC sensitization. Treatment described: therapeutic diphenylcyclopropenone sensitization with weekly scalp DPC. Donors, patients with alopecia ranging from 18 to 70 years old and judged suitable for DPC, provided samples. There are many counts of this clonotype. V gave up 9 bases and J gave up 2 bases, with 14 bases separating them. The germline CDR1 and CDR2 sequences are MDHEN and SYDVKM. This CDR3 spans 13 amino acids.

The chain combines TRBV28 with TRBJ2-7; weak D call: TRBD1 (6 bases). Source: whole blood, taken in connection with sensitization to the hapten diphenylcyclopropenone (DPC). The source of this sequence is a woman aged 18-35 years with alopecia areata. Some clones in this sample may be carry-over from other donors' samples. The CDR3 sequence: CASRGGQAYEQYF. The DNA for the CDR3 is TGTGCCAGTAGAGGGGGACAAGCCTACGAGCAGTACTTC.